Listed below are T cell receptor beta chains from one sample, sequenced in a study of blood T cell repertoires in COVID-19. The assay was immunoSEQ multiplex PCR, and TCRdb's table has in-frame clones only and misses some. The data hold some 670,000 clones, with 70% to 90% observed a single time. Sequenced sample: peripheral blood. The receptors were gathered from a woman under 30 with acute or convalescent COVID-19. Each CDR3 is given with its conserved first and last residue. A D gene is named only where the DNA matches it firmly. Where a row states a size, it is once, few, many or the class of an expanded clone; other rows omit it.

cdr3_nt cdr3_aa d_call clone_size j_call v_call
TGTGCCAGCAGCTCGCCACAGGATGGCTATGGCTACACCTTC CASSSPQDGYGYTF - - TRBJ1-2 TRBV5-4
TGTGCCAGTAGTATATCCCAAGGGGGAAATGAGCAGTTCTTC CASSISQGGNEQFF - - TRBJ2-1 TRBV19
TGTGCCAGCAGTTTTACGACCGGGGGGGTCCTATACAATGAGCAGTTCTTC CASSFTTGGVLYNEQFF TRBD2 - TRBJ2-1 TRBV7-2
TGTGCCAGCAGCTTAGGTCGAGACAATGAGCAGTTCTTC CASSLGRDNEQFF - - TRBJ2-1 TRBV7-2
TGCGCCAGCAGCCATCTGCCGGGACACTTGAACACTGAAGCTTTCTTT CASSHLPGHLNTEAFF - - TRBJ1-1 TRBV4-3
TGTGCCAGTAGTATAGCCCCCTGGACAGGGCTCTCCTACGAGCAGTACTTC CASSIAPWTGLSYEQYF TRBD1 - TRBJ2-7 TRBV19
TGTGCCAGTAGTTTGCTTCTAGCTCCCGGAAGCTACACCTTC CASSLLLAPGSYTF - - TRBJ1-2 TRBV19
TGCGCCAGCAGCCAAGATGTACCCGGTGGGAGTGCCAAAAACATTCAGTACTTC CASSQDVPGGSAKNIQYF - - TRBJ2-4 TRBV4-3
TGTGCCATCAGTGTGGCCCCCTTTATGCGAGGAAGCTATGGCTACACCTTC CAISVAPFMRGSYGYTF - once TRBJ1-2 TRBV10-3
TGTGCCAGCAGCCAAGCTTCTTTCTCTGGGGCCAACGTCCTGACTTTC CASSQASFSGANVLTF - - TRBJ2-6 TRBV3-1/TRBV3-2
TGCGCCAGCAGCTTGGAGGCGGGCTATGGCTACACCTTC CASSLEAGYGYTF - - TRBJ1-2 TRBV5-1
TGTGCCAGCAGCTCAGGGGTCGGCTACACCTTC CASSSGVGYTF - - TRBJ1-2 TRBV7-9
TGCGCCAGCAGCTCCCTCGGGGGGGACCAGCCCCAGCATTTT CASSSLGGDQPQHF - - TRBJ1-5 TRBV5-1
TGTGCCAGCAGCTTGGCGGGGGGCCCCTACACCTTC CASSLAGGPYTF - - TRBJ1-2 TRBV5-4
TGTGCCAGCAGCCTTCCCAGTACAGGGGGTAACACTGAAGCTTTCTTT CASSLPSTGGNTEAFF TRBD1 few TRBJ1-1 TRBV5-6
TGTGCCAGCAGCCCAGGGGCAGGGAGCTCTGGGGCCAACGTCCTGACTTTC CASSPGAGSSGANVLTF - - TRBJ2-6 TRBV3-1/TRBV3-2
TGTGCCAGCAGCCTCCTAAATTCACCCCTCCACTTT CASSLLNSPLHF - - TRBJ1-6 TRBV5-4
TGCGCCAGCAGCTCGGGGGACAGGGAGTACGAGCAGTACTTC CASSSGDREYEQYF TRBD1 - TRBJ2-7 TRBV5-1
TGTGCCAGCACCCCAGGGGAGGGTCGAGGCTACACCTTC CASTPGEGRGYTF - - TRBJ1-2 TRBV6-5
TGTGCCAGCAGCCCAATGACAGGATCCTTACGAGAGACCCAGTACTTC CASSPMTGSLRETQYF - - TRBJ2-5 TRBV7-9
TGTGCCAGCAGCGCTCGCGGGGCATGGGGCTACACCTTC CASSARGAWGYTF - - TRBJ1-2 TRBV7-2
TGCGCCAGCAGCCAAGATCCGAAGAGCTATGGCTACACCTTC CASSQDPKSYGYTF - - TRBJ1-2 TRBV4-3
TGTGCCAGCAGCTTCAAGGACAGGGTGGGAGGCTACACCTTC CASSFKDRVGGYTF TRBD1 - TRBJ1-2 TRBV5-4
TGTGCCAGCAGTCAAAAGGGGCAGGGGGCCTATGAGCAGTTCTTC CASSQKGQGAYEQFF TRBD1 - TRBJ2-1 TRBV25-1
TGTGCCAGCAGCTTAGCCGGGACAGTGTCGTTCGAGACCCAGTACTTC CASSLAGTVSFETQYF TRBD1 - TRBJ2-5 TRBV7-8
TGTGCCAGTAGTATAGACCCCAGGCCCAACACTGAAGCTTTCTTT CASSIDPRPNTEAFF - - TRBJ1-1 TRBV19
TGTGCCAGCAGCCAATACAGGGACGTCTATGGCTACACCTTC CASSQYRDVYGYTF - once TRBJ1-2 TRBV4-2
TGCGCCAGCAGCTTGATCGGGTTCCCAGATACGCAGTATTTT CASSLIGFPDTQYF - - TRBJ2-3 TRBV5-1
TGCGCCAGCAGCTCTCGGGACAGGGATAATTCACCCCTCCACTTT CASSSRDRDNSPLHF TRBD1 - TRBJ1-6 TRBV5-1
TGTGCCAGCAGTGAACGGGGGGGCGAAGATACGCAGTATTTT CASSERGGEDTQYF TRBD2 few TRBJ2-3 TRBV6-4
TGTGCCAGCGCGCTCCGAGGACAGATTAATGAAAAACTGTTTTTT CASALRGQINEKLFF - - TRBJ1-4 TRBV3-1/TRBV3-2
TGTGCCAGCAGCTCGCACGCGACAGGGACAAATGAAAAACTGTTTTTT CASSSHATGTNEKLFF TRBD1 - TRBJ1-4 TRBV5-5
TGTGCCAGTAGTATATTTATGAACACTGAAGCTTTCTTT CASSIFMNTEAFF - - TRBJ1-1 TRBV19
TGTGCCAGCAGCAAACCAAGGGGAGGAAGCTCTGGAAACACCATATATTTT CASSKPRGGSSGNTIYF - - TRBJ1-3 TRBV21-1
TGTGCCAGTAGTATACAGGCCAGCTCCTACGAGCAGTACTTC CASSIQASSYEQYF - - TRBJ2-7 TRBV19
TGTGCCAGCAGTCCCCAGGGACTAGCGGGGGGCGGGATCCAAGAGACCCAGTACTTC CASSPQGLAGGGIQETQYF TRBD2 - TRBJ2-5 TRBV6-6
TGCAGCGTCAGTACAGGGGGAAACACTGAAGCTTTCTTT CSVSTGGNTEAFF TRBD1 - TRBJ1-1 TRBV29-1
TGTGCCAGCAGTGGCCTCAGGGGGCGCACTGAAGCTTTCTTT CASSGLRGRTEAFF TRBD1 few TRBJ1-1 TRBV2
TGTGCCAGCAAAGACAGGTTAAGCTCTGGAAACACCATATATTTT CASKDRLSSGNTIYF - - TRBJ1-3 TRBV6-5
TGTGCCAGCAGCTTAGAACGCAGGGGGAATGAAAAACTGTTTTTT CASSLERRGNEKLFF TRBD1 - TRBJ1-4 TRBV7-2
TGTGCCAGCAGCTTAGGACACATGAACACTGAAGCTTTCTTT CASSLGHMNTEAFF - - TRBJ1-1 TRBV13
TGTGCCATCAGTGAGACAGTGACTGAAGCTTTCTTT CAISETVTEAFF - - TRBJ1-1 TRBV10-3
TGTGCCAGCAGCTCCAACGACAGGGGTACCTACGAGCAGTACTTC CASSSNDRGTYEQYF TRBD1 - TRBJ2-7 TRBV7-9
TGTGCCAGCAGCGGGACAGGGGTCCCGCGGAGGACTGAAGCTTTCTTT CASSGTGVPRRTEAFF TRBD1 - TRBJ1-1 TRBV11-2
TGCGCCAGCAGTGAGTCGACGGGTAGGGACAGGGACTCAACGTACAAAGGTTCACCCCTCCACTTT CASSESTGRDRDSTYKGSPLHF TRBD1 - TRBJ1-6 TRBV10-1
TGTGCCAGCAGCCCGCGACAGGGCTATGGCTACACCTTC CASSPRQGYGYTF TRBD1 few TRBJ1-2 TRBV7-8
TGTGCCAGCAGCTCCCCCGGGACAGGGGAGAAAGATACGCAGTATTTT CASSSPGTGEKDTQYF TRBD1 - TRBJ2-3 TRBV28
TGTGCCAGCCAAGCAGGGACAGGGGGTTCTAGATATGAAAAACTGTTTTTT CASQAGTGGSRYEKLFF TRBD1 once TRBJ1-4 TRBV5-6
TGTGCCACCAGCAGAGCGGGGTCCTACAATGAGCAGTTCTTC CATSRAGSYNEQFF - - TRBJ2-1 TRBV15
TGTGCCAGCAGCAAGGGACTAGCGGGGACTTACAATGAGCAGTTCTTC CASSKGLAGTYNEQFF TRBD2 - TRBJ2-1 TRBV11-2
TGTGCCAGCAGTGAGTTCGGGACAGGGGATGAAAAACTGTTTTTT CASSEFGTGDEKLFF TRBD1 - TRBJ1-4 TRBV6-1
TGTGCCAGTAGAGAACGACTAGCGGGGGGGCTCAACGAGCAGTACTTC CASRERLAGGLNEQYF TRBD2 - TRBJ2-7 TRBV19
TGTGCCAGCAGCGTAGGCCAGGGCTTGAACAATGAGCAGTTCTTC CASSVGQGLNNEQFF - - TRBJ2-1 TRBV9
TGTGCCAGCAGCGCCTCTAGCGGGGGGTACGAGCAGTACTTC CASSASSGGYEQYF TRBD2 once TRBJ2-7 TRBV9
TGTGCCAGCAGTGACTCGGGTCGGGGTTCCTACGAGCAGTACTTC CASSDSGRGSYEQYF - - TRBJ2-7 TRBV6-5
TGTGCCACCAGTGATTCGCGACAGGGGCGAGGGTTTGGCTACACCTTC CATSDSRQGRGFGYTF TRBD1 - TRBJ1-2 TRBV24-1